One and the same sample provided the 25 T cell receptor beta chains below, sequenced in a study of beta chain features in type 1 diabetes. Study outcomes and limitations: Moderately but significantly shorter TCRB CDR3s were found in Type 1 diabetes patients in all four CD4+ subsets.

The whole isolated RNA underwent reverse transcription, so sequencing captured expressed TCRB transcripts. The assay was immunoSEQ multiplex PCR, and TCRdb's table has in-frame clones only and misses some. The data contain more than 550,000 clones, 11% to 15% of them singletons. Antigens of these TCRs are unknown. Sequencing was done on a sample of naive CD4+ T cells from blood. The receptors come from a man between 18 and 35 years old with type 1 diabetes.

This clone was found a few times. The V gene is TRBV9, the J gene TRBJ2-7; TRBD2 aligns across 10 bases. CDR1 and CDR2 (germline): SGDLS, YYNGEE. The CDR3 covers 14 residues. The V gene end was trimmed by 4 bases and the J gene end by 4 bases; junction bases not matched to a gene: 5. CDR3 nucleotide sequence: TGTGCCAGCAGCCTAGGGACTAGCGTTTACGAGCAGTACTTC. This sequence encodes CASSLGTSVYEQYF.

The chain is built from TRBV4-2 and TRBJ2-3; the D gene is possibly TRBD1 (5 bases). Germline-derived CDR1 and CDR2 are LGHNA and YNFKEQ. Trimming removed 0 bases at V and 8 bases at J, with 9 bases between. The CDR3 totals 13 residues. The CDR3 nucleotides are TGTGCCAGCAGCCAAGAAGGGGCAGCTACGCAGTATTTT. This gives the protein CASSQEGAATQYF.

This clone came up a few times. The chain is built from TRBV28 and TRBJ2-3; unclear D gene. V was trimmed by 3 bases and J by 0 bases, leaving 4 bases between them. Per the germline V gene, CDR1 is MDHEN and CDR2 is SYDVKM. The CDR3 length is 13 residues. In DNA form, the CDR3 reads TGTGCCAGCAGTTTCTCTAGCACAGATACGCAGTATTTT. Translated: CASSFSSTDTQYF.

This clone was detected only a few times. The gene calls are TRBV28 and TRBJ2-5; 8 bases are a match to TRBD2. The CDR3 loop spans 14 amino acids. V shed 7 bases, J shed 6 bases, and the junction held 10 bases outside the gene matches. Germline CDR1 is MDHEN and CDR2 is SYDVKM. The CDR3: CASTPGGAIKTQYF. The CDR3 DNA reads as TGTGCCAGCACCCCCGGGGGGGCCATAAAGACCCAGTACTTC.

This sequence joins TRBV7-2 and TRBJ1-1; maybe TRBD1 (5 bases). Germline lookup yields CDR1 SGHTA and CDR2 FQGNSA. The CDR3 is 16 amino acids. V lost 5 bases to trimming and J lost 3 bases, with 19 bases between them. The CDR3, as DNA: TGTGCCAGCAGCCGCTCGGGCGGGGCGGGGGACACTGAAGCTTTCTTT. Amino acids: CASSRSGGAGDTEAFF.

This clone has a handful of counts. The chain has TRBV6-5 and TRBJ2-1; TRBD2 aligns across 8 bases. J lost 8 bases, V lost 7 bases, and 7 bases had no gene match. In germline, CDR1 is MNHEY, CDR2 SVGAGI. The CDR3 length is 13 residues. The CDR3 spells CASKMGLVYEQFF. DNA of the CDR3: TGTGCCAGCAAAATGGGACTAGTATATGAGCAGTTCTTC.

This clone was recorded only once. V gene TRBV13 combines with J gene TRBJ2-5; 7 nucleotides agree with TRBD2. Trimming removed 2 bases from V and 0 bases from J; junction bases left unmatched: 6. The germline gives CDR1 PRHDT, CDR2 FYEKMQ (reference sequence). The length of the CDR3 is 16 residues. The CDR3 spells CASSLMSGGDQETQYF. The CDR3 coding sequence is TGTGCCAGCAGCTTAATGTCGGGGGGAGACCAAGAGACCCAGTACTTC.

This clone was seen only once. This chain joins TRBV7-9 and TRBJ2-5; 7 nucleotides align to TRBD1. After removal of 8 bases from V and 4 bases from J, the junction contained 10 bases not matched to a gene. Per germline, CDR1 SEHNR and CDR2 FQNEAQ (reference sequence). This CDR3 is 14 amino acids long. The CDR3 sequence: CASGGVTGAETQYF. The CDR3 DNA is TGTGCCAGCGGGGGAGTAACAGGGGCAGAGACCCAGTACTTC.

The genes are TRBV11-2 and TRBJ2-5, with D possibly matching TRBD1 (6 bases). The CDR3 contains 13 residues. Germline V gives CDR1 SGHAT, CDR2 FQNNGV. Deletions cut 5 bases from V and 5 bases from J, with 12 bases between. The CDR3 is CASSTQGPETQYF. CDR3 coding DNA: TGTGCCAGCAGCACGCAGGGGCCGGAGACCCAGTACTTC.

This clone was seen a single time. The genes are TRBV20-1 and TRBJ2-7, with D tentatively TRBD2 (6 bases). Trimming left V 7 bases short and J 4 bases short, with 8 bases between. CDR1 and CDR2 (germline): DFQATT, SNEGSKA (reference sequence). This CDR3 comprises 10 residues. For the CDR3, the DNA is TGCAGTGTCCTAGCGTACGAGCAGTACTTC. Translated: CSVLAYEQYF.

This clone was observed a handful of times. The rearrangement links TRBV6-5 to TRBJ1-2; D unresolved. This CDR3 region has 15 residues. Trimming removed 0 bases from V and 0 bases from J, with 8 bases in between. Germline CDR1 reads MNHEY; CDR2 reads SVGAGI. The CDR3 protein is CASSYSVATNYGYTF. CDR3 sequence (DNA): TGTGCCAGCAGTTACTCGGTTGCTACTAACTATGGCTACACCTTC.

This clone was recorded a few times. The V and J genes are TRBV7-9 and TRBJ2-1; D call uncertain. Trimming removed 4 bases at V and 8 bases at J, with 21 bases between. The CDR3 consists of 16 residues. The V gene's germline CDR1 is SEHNR and CDR2 FQNEAQ (reference sequence). The CDR3 DNA sequence: TGTGCCAGCAGCTCATCTCTAGGGTTTTACACCCATGAGCAGTTCTTC. It is translated as CASSSSLGFYTHEQFF.

This clone was observed a single time. The J gene is TRBJ2-6, the V gene TRBV11-3; possibly TRBD1 for D (6 bases). This CDR3 comprises 16 residues. CDR1 is SGHNT, CDR2 YENEEA, per germline. V was shortened by 0 bases and J by 1 base, with 7 bases between the two germline ends. CDR3 sequence reads: CASSLDQGSGANVLTF. In nucleotides, the CDR3 is TGTGCCAGCAGCTTAGACCAGGGGTCTGGGGCCAACGTCCTGACTTTC.

V gene TRBV7-2 combines with J gene TRBJ2-5; D call uncertain. V lost 1 base to trimming and J lost 7 bases, with 13 bases between them. Germline-derived CDR1 and CDR2 are SGHTA and FQGNSA. The CDR3 has 14 amino acids. The CDR3 bases are TGTGCCAGCAGCTTAGAACGGAACAAAGGGACCCAGTACTTC. Residues: CASSLERNKGTQYF. The full variable domain, rest sourced from reference TRBV7-2 and TRBJ2-5, is GAGVSQSPSNKVTEKGKDVELRCDPISGHTALYWYRQSLGQGLEFLIYFQGNSAPDKSGLPSDRFSAERTGGSVSTLTIQRTQQEDSAVYLCASSLERNKGTQYFGPGTRLLVL.

The V and J genes are TRBV7-2 and TRBJ2-7, with TRBD2 matching 9 bases. Germline CDR1 reads SGHTA; CDR2 reads FQGNSA. This CDR3 spans 15 amino acids. J lost 2 bases, V lost 8 bases, and 10 bases had no gene match. CDR3 loop: CASQREEASTYEQYF. CDR3 coding DNA: TGTGCCAGCCAGCGGGAGGAGGCTTCAACCTACGAGCAGTACTTC. Looking up the rest from reference TRBV7-2 and TRBJ2-7 gives the full variable domain: GAGVSQSPSNKVTEKGKDVELRCDPISGHTALYWYRQSLGQGLEFLIYFQGNSAPDKSGLPSDRFSAERTGGSVSTLTIQRTQQEDSAVYLCASQREEASTYEQYFGPGTRLTVT.

This clone was observed a few times. The chain has TRBV10-3 and TRBJ1-4, with D unclear. CDR3 size: 15 residues. V lost 3 bases to trimming and J lost 2 bases, with 10 bases between them. Germline V CDR1 and CDR2: ENHRY, SYGVKD. CDR3 coding DNA: TGTGCCATCAGTGATCCCGTAAGGACTAATGAAAAACTGTTTTTT. It specifies CAISDPVRTNEKLFF.

Turning to this clone: The sample contains more than one DNA sequence encoding this CDR3. The V gene is TRBV30, the J gene TRBJ2-1; 11 positions match TRBD2. The V gene's germline CDR1 is GTSNPN and CDR2 SVGIG (reference sequence). Trimming at V came to 0 bases and at J to 6 bases, leaving 4 bases not matched to a gene. The CDR3 extends over 15 amino acids. The CDR3 DNA reads as TGTGCCTGGAGTGTAGGGCTAGCGGGAGGCAATGAGCAGTTCTTC. As protein: CAWSVGLAGGNEQFF. Full variable domain (outside the CDR3, taken from reference TRBV30 and TRBJ2-1): SQTIHQWPATLVQPVGSPLSLECTVEGTSNPNLYWYRQAAGRGLQLLFYSVGIGQISSEVPQNLSASRPQDRQFILSSKKLLLSDSGFYLCAWSVGLAGGNEQFFGPGTRLTVL.

This chain joins TRBV30 and TRBJ1-2; D is uncertain. Per the germline V gene, CDR1 is GTSNPN and CDR2 is SVGIG (reference sequence). Trimming shortened V by 0 bases and J by 7 bases, and 9 bases separated the two germline ends. The CDR3 sequence is 12 residues long. The CDR3 reads CAWSVRGFGYTF. In DNA form, the CDR3 reads TGTGCCTGGAGTGTACGAGGGTTTGGCTACACCTTC.

In DNA form, the CDR3 reads TGTGCCAGCAGTGAACCCCACGGGACAGGGATTTACGAGCAGTACTTC. Its protein is CASSEPHGTGIYEQYF. The chain couples TRBV25-1 to TRBJ2-7; 9 bases fit TRBD1. The CDR3 contains 16 residues. Germline V gene lookup returns CDR1 MGHDK and CDR2 SYGVNS. V trimming: 2 bases; J trimming: 4 bases; junction bases outside the gene matches: 9.

The chain uses TRBV19 and TRBJ1-4; unclear D gene. V gave up 8 bases and J gave up 8 bases, with 21 bases separating them. The V gene's germline CDR1 is LNHDA and CDR2 SQIVND (reference sequence). The CDR3 extends over 15 amino acids. In nucleotides, the CDR3 is TGTGCCAGTGGAGTGAAGGGCCGGTCGGGGGAAAAACTGTTTTTT. This codes for CASGVKGRSGEKLFF.

In this sample, this clone turned up a few times. V and J are TRBV28 and TRBJ2-5; D ambiguous. Germline CDR1 reads MDHEN; CDR2 reads SYDVKM. CDR3 length equals 13 residues. V lost 4 bases and J 5 bases, leaving 11 bases between the germline ends. This chain's CDR3 is CASSYLGGETQYF. For the CDR3, the DNA is TGTGCCAGCAGTTATTTGGGTGGGGAGACCCAGTACTTC. The full variable domain, rest sourced from reference TRBV28 and TRBJ2-5, is DVKVTQSSRYLVKRTGEKVFLECVQDMDHENMFWYRQDPGLGLRLIYFSYDVKMKEKGDIPEGYSVSREKKERFSLILESASTNQTSMYLCASSYLGGETQYFGPGTRLLVL.

The V call is TRBV21-1, the J call TRBJ2-4. TRBV21-1 is tagged as a pseudogene. This CDR3 is 18 amino acids long. As DNA, the CDR3 is TGTGCCAGCAGCCCAGGGGGGGCCTACCCCCTAGCCAAAAACATTCAGTACTTC. Translating gives CASSPGGAYPLAKNIQYF.

This clone was detected a few times. This sequence joins TRBV30 and TRBJ2-5; D gene uncertain. Trimming removed 2 bases from V and 1 base from J, with 5 bases in between. This CDR3 comprises 12 residues. Germline V gene data show CDR1 as GTSNPN and CDR2 as SVGIG (reference sequence). In nucleotides, the CDR3 is TGTGCCTGGAGTACCCTCCAAGAGACCCAGTACTTC. Amino acids: CAWSTLQETQYF.

The chain uses TRBV9 and TRBJ2-4; D remains ambiguous. The germline V and J ends were trimmed by 4 bases and 8 bases, with 10 bases remaining between them. The CDR3 runs to 12 residues. Germline V lookup: CDR1 SGDLS, CDR2 YYNGEE. CDR3 in amino acids: CASSPGFDIQYF. In DNA form, the CDR3 reads TGTGCCAGCAGCCCAGGCTTCGACATTCAGTACTTC.

This clone was detected only a few times. The gene calls are TRBV14 and TRBJ2-5; D might be TRBD1 or TRBD2, each matching 5 bases. Trimming took 1 base from V and 1 from J, leaving 7 bases between them. Germline CDR1 SGHDN, CDR2 FVKESK. This CDR3 contains 14 residues. DNA of the CDR3: TGTGCCAGCAGCCAAGGAGGGGCCCAAGAGACCCAGTACTTC. Its translation: CASSQGGAQETQYF. Looking up the rest from reference TRBV14 and TRBJ2-5 gives the full variable domain: EAGVTQFPSHSVIEKGQTVTLRCDPISGHDNLYWYRRVMGKEIKFLLHFVKESKQDESGMPNNRFLAERTGGTYSTLKVQPAELEDSGVYFCASSQGGAQETQYFGPGTRLLVL.